This TCR beta chain was observed in a study of T cells expressing NK-cell markers. Following a re-call of the 5' RACE reads, TCRdb has one entry per CDR3 protein and lacks DNA. The specimen's table records about 430,000 distinct CDR3 sequences. With respect to this clonotype: What it recognizes is unknown.

The germline gives CDR1 SGHRS, CDR2 YFSETQ. CDR3 length: 13 residues. Points from the study as a whole: Dominant NKG2C+ clonotypes accounted for roughly 1.0-7.0% of CD8+ T cells in 5 to 7 donors.

The chain has TRBV5-1 and TRBJ2-3; TCRdb reports TRBD2, a call that lacks DNA to check it against. The clonotype was recovered from a woman between 45 and 60 years old in good health. Sequencing was performed on blood T cells: a sorted CD56 or NKG2C T cell subset, CD4+ or CD8+ T cells, or bulk PBMC T cells (not recorded which). The CDR3: CASRISGADTQYF. Looking up the rest from reference TRBV5-1 and TRBJ2-3 gives the full variable domain: KAGVTQTPRYLIKTRGQQVTLSCSPISGHRSVSWYQQTPGQGLQFLFEYFSETQRNKGNFPGRFSGRQFSNSRSEMNVSTLELGDSALYLCASRISGADTQYFGPGTRLTVL.